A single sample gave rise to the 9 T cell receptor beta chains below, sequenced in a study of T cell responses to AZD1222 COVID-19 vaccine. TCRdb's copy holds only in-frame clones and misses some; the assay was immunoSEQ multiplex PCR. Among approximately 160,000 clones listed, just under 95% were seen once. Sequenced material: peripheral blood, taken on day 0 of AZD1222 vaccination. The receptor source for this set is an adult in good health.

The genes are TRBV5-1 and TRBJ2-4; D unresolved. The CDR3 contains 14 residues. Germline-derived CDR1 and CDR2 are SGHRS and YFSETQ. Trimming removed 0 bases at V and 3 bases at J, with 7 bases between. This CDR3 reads CASSLVPDKNIQYF. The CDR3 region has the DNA TGCGCCAGCAGCTTGGTTCCAGACAAAAACATTCAGTACTTC.

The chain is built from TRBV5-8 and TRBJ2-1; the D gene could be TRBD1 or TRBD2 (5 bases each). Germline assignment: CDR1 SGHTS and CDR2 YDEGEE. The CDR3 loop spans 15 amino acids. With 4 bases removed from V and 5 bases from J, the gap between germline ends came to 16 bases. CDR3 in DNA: TGTGCCAGCAGCGGCACGGGGACGGCCCACAATGAGCAGTTCTTC. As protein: CASSGTGTAHNEQFF.

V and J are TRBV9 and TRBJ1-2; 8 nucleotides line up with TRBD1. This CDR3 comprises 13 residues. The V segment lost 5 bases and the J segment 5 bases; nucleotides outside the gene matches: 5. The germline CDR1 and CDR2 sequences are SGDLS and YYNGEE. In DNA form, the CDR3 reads TGTGCCAGCAGTACAGGGGGGACTTATGGCTACACCTTC. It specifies CASSTGGTYGYTF.

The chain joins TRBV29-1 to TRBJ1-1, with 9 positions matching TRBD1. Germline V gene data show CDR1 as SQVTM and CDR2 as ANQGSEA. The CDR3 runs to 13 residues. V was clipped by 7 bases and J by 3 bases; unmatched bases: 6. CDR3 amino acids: CSAERDRDTEAFF. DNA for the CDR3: TGCAGCGCAGAACGGGACAGGGACACTGAAGCTTTCTTT.

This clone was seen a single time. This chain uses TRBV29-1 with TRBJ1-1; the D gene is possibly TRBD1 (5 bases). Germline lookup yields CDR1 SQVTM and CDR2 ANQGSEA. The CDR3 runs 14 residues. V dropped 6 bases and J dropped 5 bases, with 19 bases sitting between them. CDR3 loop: CSVAPFKEGTEAFF. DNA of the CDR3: TGCAGCGTCGCTCCGTTCAAGGAGGGGACTGAAGCTTTCTTT. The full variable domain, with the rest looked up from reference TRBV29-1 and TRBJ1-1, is SAVISQKPSRDICQRGTSLTIQCQVDSQVTMMFWYRQQPGQSLTLIATANQGSEATYESGFVIDKFPISRPNLTFSTLTVSNMSPEDSSIYLCSVAPFKEGTEAFFGQGTRLTVV.

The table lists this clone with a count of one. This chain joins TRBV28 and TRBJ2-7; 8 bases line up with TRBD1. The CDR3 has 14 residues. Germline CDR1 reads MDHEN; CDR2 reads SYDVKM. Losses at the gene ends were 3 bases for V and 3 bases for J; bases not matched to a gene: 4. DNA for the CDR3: TGTGCCAGCAGTTTGGGACAGGTGAACTACGAGCAGTACTTC. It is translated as CASSLGQVNYEQYF.

CDR3 DNA: TGTGCCAGCAGTTCTACAGGGACTAGCACAGATACGCAGTATTTT. It is translated as CASSSTGTSTDTQYF. The rearrangement joins TRBV6-5 to TRBJ2-3, with D tentatively TRBD1 or TRBD2 (6 bases each). Germline V CDR1 and CDR2: MNHEY, SVGAGI. Trimming pared 4 bases from V and 0 bases from J, leaving 11 bases between. This CDR3 contains 15 residues.

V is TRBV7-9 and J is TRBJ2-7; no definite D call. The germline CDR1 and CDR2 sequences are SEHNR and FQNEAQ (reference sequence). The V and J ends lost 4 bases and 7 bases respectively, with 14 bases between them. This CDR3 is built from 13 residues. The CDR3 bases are TGTGCCAGCAGCTCATTTGGGGTAGGGGAGCAGTACTTC. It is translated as CASSSFGVGEQYF.

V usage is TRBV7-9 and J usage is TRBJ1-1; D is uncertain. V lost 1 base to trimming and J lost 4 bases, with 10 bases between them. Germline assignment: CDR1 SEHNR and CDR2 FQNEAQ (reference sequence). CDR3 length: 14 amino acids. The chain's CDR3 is CASSLVAGFTEAFF. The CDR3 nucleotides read TGTGCCAGCAGCTTAGTGGCGGGGTTCACTGAAGCTTTCTTT.